Following are 3 T cell receptor beta chains from one sample sequenced in a study of cytomegalovirus exposure and HLA in healthy donors. The repertoire was sequenced with immunoSEQ multiplex PCR; TCRdb's copy has only in-frame clones and lacks some. The table shows 200,000 to 300,000 clones, with about 90% occurring only once. Material: PBMCs. The source is a man younger than 35 in good health and CMV-seropositive.

This clone came up a few times. V is TRBV27 and J is TRBJ1-1; TRBD1 aligns across 8 bases. The V gene end was trimmed by 3 bases and the J gene end by 6 bases; junction bases not matched to a gene: 6. This CDR3 is 14 amino acids long. From germline, CDR1 is MNHEY and CDR2 SMNVEV (reference sequence). The CDR3, as DNA: TGTGCCAGCAGTTTGCAAGGACAGGGTTCTGAAGCTTTCTTT. Translated: CASSLQGQGSEAFF.

The chain employs TRBV5-1 and TRBJ1-2, with D possibly TRBD1 on 5 matching bases. Trimming shortened V by 0 bases and J by 6 bases, and 18 bases separated the two germline ends. CDR1 SGHRS and CDR2 YFSETQ come from the germline V gene. The CDR3 runs to 16 residues. CDR3 sequence: CASSLAPRGAGDGYTF. The CDR3, as DNA: TGCGCCAGCAGCTTGGCCCCGAGAGGGGCTGGGGATGGCTACACCTTC.

The chain uses TRBV5-4 and TRBJ2-3; D unresolved. The CDR3 contains 13 residues. Trimming took off 0 bases at V and 2 bases at J, with 4 bases between the two ends. Germline V lookup: CDR1 SGHNT, CDR2 YYREEE (reference sequence). The CDR3 here is CASSLEATDTQYF. In nucleotides, the CDR3 is TGTGCCAGCAGCTTGGAGGCCACAGATACGCAGTATTTT.